The 17 T cell receptor beta chains reported below all come from one sample, sequenced in a study of CD8+CD57+ T cells in acquired aplastic anemia. Genomic DNA constituted the template upon which TCR beta VDJ and CDR3 profiling was performed. One entry per CDR3 protein, called by TCRdb with MiXCR from the reads. The sample contains approximately 180,000 distinct CDR3 sequences, 50% to 65% of which appear only once. All patients picked for sequencing had shown, by flow cytometry, an expansion of CD8+CD57+ cells. Material: sorted CD4+, CD8+, or CD8+CD57+ T cells (not recorded which) from PBMCs. The receptors come from a human donor with aplastic anemia.

CDR3 sequence: CSVEKDRGDTQYF. For the CDR3, the DNA is TGCAGCGTTGAAAAGGACAGGGGTGATACGCAGTATTTT. The chain couples TRBV29-1 to TRBJ2-3, with 9 bases fitting TRBD1. The germline V gene encodes CDR1 SQVTM and CDR2 ANQGSEA. J gave up 6 bases and V 2 bases, and 3 bases lay outside the gene matches. The CDR3 totals 13 residues.

This clonotype was detected only once. A read error may account for a junction end that differs from germline. The chain uses TRBV2 and TRBJ1-2; D is unclear. The CDR3 extends over 15 amino acids. Germline CDR1 SNHLY, CDR2 FYNNEI. CDR3 sequence: CAGSLVRAANYGYTF. CDR3 sequence (DNA): TGTGCCGGCAGCTTAGTAAGGGCAGCTAACTATGGCTACACCTTC.

This chain uses TRBV28 with TRBJ2-3, with TRBD1 matching 8 bases. The germline V gene has CDR1 MDHEN and CDR2 SYDVKM. This CDR3 spans 13 amino acids. Trimming took 7 bases from V and 6 from J; bases not matched to a gene: 6. In DNA form, the CDR3 reads TGTGCCAGCAAACGACAGGGGTATGATACGCAGTATTTT. This sequence encodes CASKRQGYDTQYF.

The chain joins TRBV20-1 to TRBJ1-1, with D unclear. CDR1 is DFQATT, CDR2 SNEGSKA, per germline (reference sequence). Deletions cut 0 bases from V and 4 bases from J, with 15 bases between. The CDR3 totals 15 residues. This CDR3 is CSARDLKGSSTEAFF. DNA of the CDR3: TGCAGTGCTAGAGATCTTAAGGGATCGAGCACTGAAGCTTTCTTT.

CDR3 bases: TGCGCCAGCAGCCTACAGGGTCTCTCTGGAAACACCATATATTTT. Protein product: CASSLQGLSGNTIYF. The chain couples TRBV5-1 to TRBJ1-3; tentatively, D is TRBD1 (6 bases). This CDR3 has 15 amino acids. With 4 bases removed from V and 0 bases from J, the gap between germline ends came to 11 bases. Germline values: CDR1 SGHRS, CDR2 YFSETQ.

This clonotype appeared a few times. This chain's CDR3 is CSVRTARTQYF. DNA for the CDR3: TGCAGCGTTCGGACTGCCAGGACGCAGTATTTT. The chain has TRBV29-1 and TRBJ2-3; TRBD2 might be the D (5 bases). V lost 5 bases to trimming and J lost 9 bases, with 12 bases between them. CDR1 SQVTM and CDR2 ANQGSEA come from the germline V gene. The CDR3 contains 11 residues.

This clonotype showed up just once. The genes are TRBV15 and TRBJ1-1; D is unresolved. Germline V lookup: CDR1 LNHNV, CDR2 YYDKDF (reference sequence). This CDR3 spans 13 amino acids. With 5 bases removed from V and 3 bases from J, the gap between germline ends came to 10 bases. CDR3 DNA sequence: TGTGCCACCAGCTTTACGGTAGACACTGAAGCTTTCTTT. Its protein product is CATSFTVDTEAFF.

This clonotype was recorded at least ten times. This chain uses TRBV7-9 with TRBJ2-7; tentative D call: TRBD1 (6 bases). The CDR3 consists of 13 residues. CDR1 is SEHNR and CDR2 is FQNEAQ in the germline V gene (reference sequence). Trimming pared 5 bases from V and 6 bases from J, leaving 14 bases between. The chain's CDR3 is CASSPGQFIEQYF. CDR3 DNA sequence: TGTGCCAGCAGCCCTGGACAGTTTATCGAGCAGTACTTC.

The CDR3 DNA reads TGTGCCAGCAGCTTGACAGGTTTATCTTCACCCCTCCACTTT. Amino acid sequence: CASSLTGLSSPLHF. The V call is TRBV7-9, the J call TRBJ1-6, with D possibly matching TRBD1 (6 bases). V was clipped by 3 bases and J by 9 bases, with 12 bases between them. This CDR3 is built from 14 residues. The V gene's germline CDR1 is SEHNR and CDR2 FQNEAQ (reference sequence).

The gene calls are TRBV13 and TRBJ1-6; 12 nucleotides match TRBD1. The V segment lost 3 bases and the J segment 7 bases; nucleotides outside the gene matches: 7. The CDR3 is 17 residues long. Germline V CDR1 and CDR2: PRHDT, FYEKMQ (reference sequence). CDR3: CASSFPGQGAENSPLHF. The CDR3 DNA reads TGTGCCAGCAGCTTCCCGGGACAGGGGGCGGAGAATTCACCCCTCCACTTT. The full variable domain, in which reference TRBV13 and TRBJ1-6 provide the parts outside the CDR3, is AAGVIQSPRHLIKEKRETATLKCYPIPRHDTVYWYQQGPGQDPQFLISFYEKMQSDKGSIPDRFSAQQFSDYHSELNMSSLELGDSALYFCASSFPGQGAENSPLHFGNGTRLTVT.

The chain couples TRBV10-3 to TRBJ2-1; D uncertain. CDR1 is ENHRY and CDR2 is SYGVKD in the germline V gene. The CDR3 contains 16 residues. Trimming removed 2 bases from V and 5 bases from J, with 16 bases in between. Written as DNA, the CDR3 is TGTGCCATCAGTGAGAGAGTGGACGGCCCAGACAATGAGCAGTTCTTC. This encodes CAISERVDGPDNEQFF.

The CDR3 reads CSAGLADGYNEQFF. The CDR3 DNA is TGCAGTGCTGGACTAGCGGACGGGTACAATGAGCAGTTCTTC. This chain joins TRBV20-1 and TRBJ2-1; 10 bases agree with TRBD2. Germline CDR1 reads DFQATT; CDR2 reads SNEGSKA (reference sequence). V lost 5 bases and J lost 4; bases outside the gene matches: 5. The CDR3 has 14 amino acids.

V and J are TRBV2 and TRBJ2-5, with a possible D match to TRBD1 (5 bases). The V end lost 6 bases, the J end lost 5 bases, and 10 bases lay between the germline ends. Germline values: CDR1 SNHLY, CDR2 FYNNEI. The CDR3 sequence is 12 residues long. The DNA of the CDR3 is TGTGCCAGCAGGGGCAGGGTGGAGACCCAGTACTTC. Amino acids: CASRGRVETQYF.

This chain links TRBV14 with TRBJ2-5; TRBD1 agrees at 8 bases. Germline V gene data show CDR1 as SGHDN and CDR2 as FVKESK. V was pared by 1 base and J by 3 bases, with 4 bases of the junction left unmatched. There are 15 residues in the CDR3. CDR3 in DNA: TGTGCCAGCAGCCAAGGGGACAGGATAGAAGAGACCCAGTACTTC. This encodes CASSQGDRIEETQYF.

A note on this clonotype: A read error may produce the germline difference seen at one junction end. The chain joins TRBV4-1 to TRBJ2-7; weak D call: TRBD1 (5 bases). The germline gives CDR1 MGHRA, CDR2 YSYEKL. There are 13 residues in the CDR3. The CDR3 coding sequence is TGCGCCAGCAGCCGAGACGGGTCTACAGGCCTCGACTTC. Its protein is CASSRDGSTGLDF.

This chain links TRBV20-1 with TRBJ2-7, with D unresolved. Trimming shortened V by 1 base and J by 5 bases, and 15 bases separated the two germline ends. The CDR3 runs 14 residues. Germline V gives CDR1 DFQATT, CDR2 SNEGSKA (reference sequence). DNA of the CDR3: TGCAGTGCTAGAGGGAAGTTTAGCATAGACGAGCAGTACTTC. Encoded protein: CSARGKFSIDEQYF.

This clonotype was detected many times. The chain has TRBV7-9 and TRBJ1-2; 7 bases agree with TRBD1. The CDR3 sequence is 15 residues long. The V gene's germline CDR1 is SEHNR and CDR2 FQNEAQ (reference sequence). V shed 0 bases and J 7 bases; nucleotides not matched to a gene: 8. The CDR3 sequence: CASSLAPTGPGGYTF. The CDR3 nucleotides are TGTGCCAGCAGCTTAGCTCCGACAGGGCCTGGTGGCTACACCTTC. Full variable domain (missing parts from reference TRBV7-9 and TRBJ1-2): DTGVSQNPRHKITKRGQNVTFRCDPISEHNRLYWYRQTLGQGPEFLTYFQNEAQLEKSRLLSDRFSAERPKGSFSTLEIQRTEQGDSAMYLCASSLAPTGPGGYTFGSGTRLTVV.